One sample yielded the 23 T cell receptor beta chains listed below, sequenced in a study of CD8 T cells in ankylosing spondylitis. Using its own MiXCR run on the 5' RACE reads, TCRdb lists one record per CDR3 protein. The data show 110,000 to 150,000 distinct CDR3 sequences, with 7% to 10% seen just once and more than 7% held by the top ten. Source material: synovial fluid, either unsorted or a sorted T cell fraction (not recorded which). Receptors were obtained from a male donor with ankylosing spondylitis.

This clonotype was counted only a few times. The chain couples TRBV5-1 to TRBJ1-1, with unresolved D. The CDR3 totals 15 residues. Trimming took 4 bases from V and 0 from J, leaving 13 bases between them. Germline V CDR1 and CDR2: SGHRS, YFSETQ. CDR3 in DNA: TGCGCCAGCAGCCTCTTAGATGGGATGAACACTGAAGCTTTCTTT. This translates into CASSLLDGMNTEAFF.

The DNA of the CDR3 is TGTGCCAGCAGCTTAGGTACAGGGAGTACGGCAACCCAGTACTTC. Residues: CASSLGTGSTATQYF. This sequence joins TRBV7-6 and TRBJ2-5; tentative D call: TRBD1 (6 bases). Looked up from germline, CDR1 is SGHVS and CDR2 is FNYEAQ. Trimming took 1 base from V and 8 from J, leaving 17 bases between them. The CDR3 totals 15 residues.

The V and J genes are TRBV5-1 and TRBJ1-2; no clear D. Trimming took off 4 bases at V and 7 bases at J, with 17 bases between the two ends. From germline, CDR1 is SGHRS and CDR2 YFSETQ. The CDR3 contains 14 residues. The DNA for the CDR3 is TGCGCCAGCAGCCCTGGAACCCCGGGGAGTGGCTACACCTTC. Its translation: CASSPGTPGSGYTF.

This clonotype occurred many times. The chain employs TRBV28 and TRBJ2-2; either TRBD1 or TRBD2 may supply D (5 bases each). Trimming pared 1 base from V and 4 bases from J, leaving 10 bases between. CDR3 length equals 15 residues. CDR1 is MDHEN and CDR2 is SYDVKM in the germline V gene. The CDR3 DNA sequence: TGTGCCAGCAGTTTATTGGGGACGGCCACCGGGGAGCTGTTTTTT. It yields the protein CASSLLGTATGELFF.

The sample holds a few counts of this clonotype. V is TRBV6-5 and J is TRBJ2-7; D is uncertain. This CDR3 is 12 amino acids long. From germline, CDR1 is MNHEY and CDR2 SVGAGI. V lost 6 bases and J 2 bases, leaving 8 bases between the germline ends. CDR3 protein: CASRTNPYEQYF. CDR3 nucleotides: TGTGCCAGCAGGACCAACCCCTACGAGCAGTACTTC.

The chain couples TRBV5-1 to TRBJ2-2, with 7 bases aligning to TRBD2. There are 15 residues in the CDR3. V gave up 5 bases and J gave up 5 bases; unmatched junction bases: 9. CDR1 is SGHRS, CDR2 YFSETQ, per germline. CDR3 sequence: CASRVGGPGTGELFF. DNA for the CDR3: TGCGCCAGCAGAGTGGGAGGGCCGGGTACCGGGGAGCTGTTTTTT.

This clonotype occurred many times. This chain links TRBV13 with TRBJ2-1; D not resolved. Germline CDR1 PRHDT, CDR2 FYEKMQ (reference sequence). The V end lost 4 bases, the J end lost 0 bases, and 10 bases lay between the germline ends. The CDR3 covers 15 residues. CDR3 amino acids: CASSSTESSYNEQFF. In DNA, the CDR3 is TGTGCCAGCAGCTCGACGGAGAGCTCCTACAATGAGCAGTTCTTC.

This clonotype was counted many times. The chain employs TRBV29-1 and TRBJ2-1; 7 nucleotides align to TRBD2. This CDR3 region has 16 residues. Germline V gene lookup returns CDR1 SQVTM and CDR2 ANQGSEA. After removal of 6 bases from V and 6 bases from J, the junction contained 17 bases not matched to a gene. The CDR3 DNA reads as TGCAGCGTCGGTGGGGGGGACTTTCTAAAGCTCAATGAGCAGTTCTTC. It encodes CSVGGGDFLKLNEQFF.

This clonotype has more than one count but fewer than ten. The rearrangement links TRBV20-1 to TRBJ2-3; 9 bases are a match to TRBD2. The germline V gene has CDR1 DFQATT and CDR2 SNEGSKA (reference sequence). V gave up 6 bases and J gave up 2 bases; unmatched junction bases: 6. The CDR3 runs to 14 residues. The chain's CDR3 is CSARRLAVTDTQYF. In DNA form, the CDR3 reads TGCAGTGCCAGACGACTAGCGGTCACAGATACGCAGTATTTT.

This clonotype was recorded a few times. The genes are TRBV20-1 and TRBJ2-7; tentatively, D is TRBD1 (6 bases). V lost 5 bases and J lost 0, with 11 bases in between. Germline assignment: CDR1 DFQATT and CDR2 SNEGSKA (reference sequence). The CDR3 extends over 13 amino acids. The CDR3, as DNA: TGCAGTGCTCACGACAGGAGCTCCTACGAGCAGTACTTC. This translates into CSAHDRSSYEQYF.

This clonotype has more than one count but fewer than ten. The chain couples TRBV4-3 to TRBJ2-1; no reliable D call. Germline CDR1 is LGHNA and CDR2 is YSLEER. This CDR3 region has 15 residues. Trimming removed 0 bases at V and 2 bases at J, with 8 bases between. The CDR3 region has the DNA TGCGCCAGCAGCCAAGAGCATGGCACCTACAATGAGCAGTTCTTC. This codes for CASSQEHGTYNEQFF.

The table lists this clonotype with many counts. The V call is TRBV28, the J call TRBJ2-7, with 11 positions matching TRBD1. The CDR3 runs 15 residues. CDR1 is MDHEN, CDR2 SYDVKM, per germline. V dropped 7 bases and J dropped 0; count of bases not matched to a gene: 5. The CDR3 DNA sequence: TGTGCCAGCACCTTAGGGACAGGGGGCTCCTACGAGCAGTACTTC. Protein: CASTLGTGGSYEQYF.

V and J are TRBV5-4 and TRBJ2-1; D ambiguous. The germline V gene has CDR1 SGHNT and CDR2 YYREEE (reference sequence). The CDR3 totals 13 residues. V was shortened by 3 bases and J by 9 bases, with 13 bases between the two germline ends. The CDR3 nucleotides read TGTGCCAGCAGCTCGCCGACTCTTCCTGAGCAGTTCTTC. The encoded protein is CASSSPTLPEQFF.

The chain joins TRBV5-1 to TRBJ2-1; no clear D gene. Looked up from germline, CDR1 is SGHRS and CDR2 is YFSETQ. The CDR3 contains 15 residues. V dropped 0 bases and J dropped 5 bases, with 12 bases sitting between them. CDR3 amino acids: CASSLGGNTNNEQFF. The CDR3 coding sequence is TGCGCCAGCAGCTTGGGTGGGAACACTAACAATGAGCAGTTCTTC.

This clonotype has only a few counts. This chain connects TRBV5-1 to TRBJ2-1, with D possibly being TRBD1 (6 bases). Trimming shortened V by 2 bases and J by 7 bases, and 10 bases separated the two germline ends. Germline V gene sequence: CDR1 SGHRS, CDR2 YFSETQ. This CDR3 contains 13 residues. In DNA form, the CDR3 reads TGCGCCAGCAGCTTCCGGACAGTTAATGAGCAGTTCTTC. This encodes CASSFRTVNEQFF.

There are a few counts of this clonotype. In this CDR3 the conserved last residue, phenylalanine or tryptophan, is missing, so a read error is likely. V usage is TRBV5-1 and J usage is TRBJ2-7; 9 bases map to TRBD2. The CDR3 contains 14 residues. Germline assignment: CDR1 SGHRS and CDR2 YFSETQ. V shed 4 bases, J shed 6 bases, and the junction held 8 bases outside the gene matches. The CDR3: CASSDPAGGSEQYL. Here the CDR3 DNA reads TGCGCCAGCAGCGATCCAGCGGGAGGATCCGAGCAGTACTTA.

This clonotype was counted a few times. V is TRBV11-2 and J is TRBJ1-5; 9 bases agree with TRBD1. The length of the CDR3 is 16 residues. The V segment lost 1 base and the J segment 6 bases; nucleotides outside the gene matches: 7. Per the germline V gene, CDR1 is SGHAT and CDR2 is FQNNGV. For the CDR3, the DNA is TGTGCCAGCAGCTTAGGGTCGGGACAGGGTTCTCAGCCCCAGCATTTT. It translates to CASSLGSGQGSQPQHF.

The table lists this clonotype with a few counts. This sequence joins TRBV15 and TRBJ2-2; D gene unclear. With 2 bases removed from V and 4 bases from J, the gap between germline ends came to 5 bases. The CDR3 contains 13 residues. Germline V gives CDR1 LNHNV, CDR2 YYDKDF (reference sequence). This CDR3 is CATSRQRTGELFF. The CDR3 DNA reads TGTGCCACCAGCAGACAACGCACCGGGGAGCTGTTTTTT.

The chain recombines TRBV11-2 with TRBJ2-7, with 9 bases matching TRBD1. The CDR3 loop spans 16 amino acids. Germline V lookup: CDR1 SGHAT, CDR2 FQNNGV. With V trimmed by 4 bases and J by 4 bases, 11 bases remained unmatched. The CDR3 bases are TGTGCCAGCAGCTCATTAACAGGGGGCGCTGGATACGAGCAGTACTTC. Residues: CASSSLTGGAGYEQYF.

In its sample, this clonotype was seen a few times. This chain connects TRBV27 to TRBJ1-5; 7 nucleotides line up with TRBD1. The V gene's germline CDR1 is MNHEY and CDR2 SMNVEV (reference sequence). V lost 6 bases to trimming and J lost 0 bases; unmatched junction nucleotides: 8. This CDR3 is 16 amino acids long. The CDR3 sequence is CASRGRGFRSNQPQHF. The CDR3 DNA sequence: TGTGCCAGCAGGGGCAGGGGGTTCCGTAGCAATCAGCCCCAGCATTTT.

This clonotype was found many times. The chain couples TRBV24-1 to TRBJ1-5; D remains ambiguous. CDR1 and CDR2 from the germline V gene are KGHDR and SFDVKD. V was shortened by 1 base and J by 3 bases, with 6 bases between the two germline ends. The CDR3 extends over 14 amino acids. Here the CDR3 DNA reads TGTGCCACCAGTGATTTATCGGCCAATCAGCCCCAGCATTTT. Translation gives CATSDLSANQPQHF.

This chain connects TRBV3-1 to TRBJ1-4, with D possibly matching TRBD1 (5 bases). The CDR3 is 14 amino acids. V was cut by 2 bases and J by 7 bases, with 11 bases left in between. Germline CDR1 LGHDT, CDR2 YNNKEL (reference sequence). The CDR3 is CASSQLQGGEKLFF. The CDR3 DNA is TGTGCCAGCAGCCAACTGCAGGGAGGTGAAAAACTGTTTTTT.

This clonotype was observed at least ten times. V and J are TRBV4-2 and TRBJ2-3, with 13 bases fitting TRBD2. This CDR3 has 17 amino acids. Looked up from germline, CDR1 is LGHNA and CDR2 is YNFKEQ. With 1 base clipped from V and 1 base from J, the junction kept 2 bases outside the gene matches. CDR3 protein: CASSQGGLAGGTDTQYF. The CDR3 region has the DNA TGTGCCAGCAGCCAAGGAGGACTAGCGGGAGGCACAGATACGCAGTATTTT.